This is a list of T cell receptor beta chains from one sample in a study of patients and donors after allogeneic stem cell transplantation. One entry per CDR3 protein results from TCRdb running MiXCR on the RT-PCR reads. The table records roughly 200,000 distinct CDR3 sequences, 35% to 50% of them present only once. The material sequenced was blood, either unsorted or a sorted T cell fraction (not recorded which). The receptors were sampled from a human donor who was either an allogeneic HSCT recipient or a stem cell or donor lymphocyte infusion donor (not recorded which). It is not recorded whose cells these are; they may come from a transplant donor. The CDR3 runs from the conserved cysteine through the conserved F or W. Fields, in order: D gene, J gene, V gene, clone size, CDR3 protein, CDR3 DNA. The D gene is left open where the match is weak. Clone size is not always given. Where it is, it says once, few, many or a class for expanded clones.

. TRBJ2-5 TRBV24-1 . CATSGAGETQYF TGTGCCACCAGTGGGGCGGGGGAGACCCAGTACTTC
. TRBJ1-1 TRBV4-3 . CASSQDPTVDTEAFF TGCGCCAGCAGCCAAGATCCGACGGTAGACACTGAAGCTTTCTTT
. TRBJ1-1 TRBV9 few CASSGTGRDTEAFF TGTGCCAGCAGCGGAACAGGGAGGGACACTGAAGCTTTCTTT
. TRBJ1-1 TRBV6-5 . CASSYRTGHTEAFF TGTGCCAGCAGTTACCGTACCGGGCACACTGAAGCTTTCTTT
. TRBJ1-4 TRBV12-3/TRBV12-4 . CASSSWQGDEKLFF TGTGCCAGCAGTTCTTGGCAGGGCGATGAAAAACTGTTTTTT
. TRBJ1-5 TRBV28 few CASSPPFLRGWQPQHF TGTGCCAGCAGCCCACCGTTCCTAAGGGGGTGGCAGCCCCAGCATTTT
. TRBJ1-5 TRBV28 few CASGSGAHSNQPQHF TGTGCCAGCGGGTCGGGAGCCCATAGCAATCAGCCCCAGCATTTT
TRBD2 TRBJ2-1 TRBV2 . CASGGLAGGKLYNEQFF TGTGCCAGCGGGGGACTAGCGGGAGGGAAACTTTACAATGAGCAGTTCTTC
TRBD1 TRBJ1-2 TRBV29-1 . CSVEDPSPDRVIYGYTF TGCAGCGTTGAAGATCCCTCCCCGGACAGGGTCATCTATGGCTACACCTTC
. TRBJ2-3 TRBV5-4 . CASSSEGDTQYF TGTGCCAGCAGCTCTGAGGGAGATACGCAGTATTTT
TRBD1 TRBJ2-1 TRBV20-1 . CSASGGQGINEQFF TGCAGTGCTAGCGGGGGACAGGGGATCAATGAGCAGTTCTTC
. TRBJ1-1 TRBV29-1 . CSVLQTYAEAFF TGCAGCGTTTTACAGACCTACGCTGAAGCTTTCTTT
. TRBJ1-1 TRBV24-1 few CATSRGPPSTEAFF TGTGCCACCAGTCGTGGACCGCCGAGCACTGAAGCTTTCTTT
. TRBJ2-7 TRBV29-1 . CSVGAGEPYEQYF TGCAGCGTTGGGGCAGGGGAACCCTACGAGCAGTACTTC
TRBD2 TRBJ2-1 TRBV19 . CASSFFEGTSGRGEQFF TGTGCCAGTAGTTTTTTTGAAGGGACTAGCGGGCGTGGGGAGCAGTTCTTC
. TRBJ1-4 TRBV6-6 many CASSYSGSPNEKLFF TGTGCCAGCAGTTACTCGGGCAGTCCTAATGAAAAACTGTTTTTT
. TRBJ2-3 TRBV29-1 . CSVELALPRGTDTQYF TGCAGCGTTGAATTAGCCCTGCCTAGAGGCACAGATACGCAGTATTTT
TRBD2 TRBJ2-2 TRBV3-1 . CASSQGLAGVIGELFF TGTGCCAGCAGCCAAGGGCTAGCGGGAGTAATCGGGGAGCTGTTTTTT
. TRBJ2-3 TRBV7-9 . CASTPGGTSTDTQYF TGTGCCAGCACCCCCGGTGGTACTAGCACAGATACGCAGTATTTT
TRBD2 TRBJ2-7 TRBV28 . CASSFRLAGTYEQYF TGTGCCAGCAGTTTCCGGCTAGCGGGGACCTACGAGCAGTACTTC
TRBD2 TRBJ2-3 TRBV7-6 . CASSLSGRGADTQYF TGTGCCAGCAGCTTAAGCGGGAGAGGGGCAGATACGCAGTATTTT
. TRBJ1-2 TRBV7-3 few CASSSLTTDGRYGYTF TGTGCCAGCAGCTCCCTGACGACGGACGGGCGCTATGGCTACACCTTC
TRBD2 TRBJ2-3 TRBV5-6 . CASSQWGRAGVATDTQYF TGTGCCAGCAGCCAATGGGGCCGGGCGGGAGTTGCGACAGATACGCAGTATTTT
. TRBJ1-2 TRBV4-2 . CASSQEGGDGWGYTF TGTGCCAGCAGCCAAGAGGGAGGCGACGGGTGGGGCTACACCTTC
. TRBJ2-7 TRBV3-1 . CASSQDLVRQQYF TGTGCCAGCAGCCAAGATCTGGTCCGGCAGCAGTACTTC
. TRBJ1-1 TRBV7-3 few CASSVQLNTEAFF TGTGCCAGCAGCGTACAGCTCAACACTGAAGCTTTCTTT
TRBD1 TRBJ1-1 TRBV10-3 few CAISQTGDTEAFF TGTGCCATCAGCCAGACAGGGGACACTGAAGCTTTCTTT
. TRBJ1-1 TRBV12-3/TRBV12-4 . CASGGSTLGTEAFF TGTGCCTCGGGGGGGTCTACCTTGGGGACTGAAGCTTTCTTT
. TRBJ1-1 TRBV7-9 once CASSWGPLIEAFF TGTGCCAGCAGCTGGGGACCGCTAATAGAAGCTTTCTTT
TRBD1 TRBJ2-1 TRBV12-3/TRBV12-4 . CASSSTTGVSYNEQFF TGTGCCAGCAGTTCCACGACAGGGGTCTCCTACAATGAGCAGTTCTTC
. TRBJ2-1 TRBV6-5 few CASSYTARLSYNEQFF TGTGCCAGCAGTTACACTGCGCGACTCTCCTACAATGAGCAGTTCTTC
. TRBJ1-5 TRBV24-1 . CATSDLDINQPQHF TGTGCCACCAGTGATTTGGACATCAATCAGCCCCAGCATTTT
. TRBJ1-1 TRBV12-3/TRBV12-4 many CASILTGPGTEAFF TGTGCCAGCATATTAACAGGACCCGGGACTGAAGCTTTCTTT
TRBD1 TRBJ1-1 TRBV20-1 few CSAPDRASVEAFF TGCAGTGCTCCGGACAGGGCTTCGGTTGAAGCTTTCTTT
. TRBJ2-1 TRBV20-1 . CSARGDGGKGNEQFF TGCAGTGCTAGAGGTGACGGGGGCAAGGGGAATGAGCAGTTCTTC
. TRBJ2-1 TRBV3-1 once CASSPIDYNEQFF TGTGCCAGCAGCCCCATTGACTACAATGAGCAGTTCTTC
. TRBJ1-2 TRBV5-6 . CASSFWGTFNYGYTF TGTGCCAGCAGCTTTTGGGGGACTTTTAACTATGGCTACACCTTC
TRBD1 TRBJ1-4 TRBV25-1 . CASRTGGNEKLFF TGTGCCAGCAGAACAGGGGGTAATGAAAAACTGTTTTTT
TRBD2 TRBJ2-1 TRBV28 few CASSLATGTSGRGEQFF TGTGCCAGCAGTTTGGCGACAGGGACTAGCGGGAGGGGAGAGCAGTTCTTC
. TRBJ2-7 TRBV5-6 few CASSLGDGEQYF TGTGCCAGCAGCTTAGGCGACGGCGAGCAGTACTTC
. TRBJ2-1 TRBV5-6 . CASSLGSRGHYNEQFF TGTGCCAGCAGCTTGGGGTCCCGCGGCCACTACAATGAGCAGTTCTTC